The 28 T cell receptor beta chains given below trace back to one sample, sequenced in a study of neurological immune-mediated disorders. TCRdb reanalysed the 5' RACE reads using MiXCR and keeps one entry per CDR3 protein. The table records around 64,000 distinct CDR3 sequences, roughly 12% of them present only once. Sequenced input: PBMCs. The source is a woman in her fifties or sixties with HTLV-1-associated myelopathy (HAM/TSP).

In this sample, this clonotype turned up many times. The chain uses TRBV10-3 and TRBJ1-2; D remains unclear. CDR1 is ENHRY and CDR2 is SYGVKD in the germline V gene. This CDR3 contains 11 residues. V was trimmed by 3 bases and J by 8 bases, leaving 7 bases between them. CDR3 nucleotide sequence: TGTGCCATCAGTGATTTACGGGGCTACACCTTC. This encodes CAISDLRGYTF.

This clonotype was counted a single time. Possible read error: a much larger clone is one base away. The chain has TRBV28 and TRBJ2-3, with D perhaps given as TRBD1 or TRBD2 (5 bases each). CDR3 length: 18 residues. The V gene's germline CDR1 is MDHEN and CDR2 SYDVKM. V was trimmed by 8 bases and J by 5 bases, leaving 29 bases between them. This CDR3 is CASHGERMGRSWKDTQYF. In nucleotides, the CDR3 is TGTGCCAGCCACGGTGAGCGTATGGGACGATCTTGGAAAGATACGCAGTATTTT.

This clonotype came up many times. J is TRBJ2-2 and V is TRBV5-1; D is perhaps TRBD1 (6 bases). Germline CDR1 and CDR2: SGHRS and YFSETQ. The CDR3 is made up of 16 amino acids. V was pared by 3 bases and J by 4 bases, with 16 bases between. The CDR3: CASSSGQSGFTGELFF. CDR3 nucleotides: TGCGCCAGCAGCTCAGGACAGAGCGGTTTCACCGGGGAGCTGTTTTTT.

This clonotype was detected ten times or more. V usage is TRBV5-1 and J usage is TRBJ2-2; D is unresolved. The CDR3 consists of 15 residues. V was clipped by 0 bases and J by 7 bases, with 13 bases between them. From germline, CDR1 is SGHRS and CDR2 YFSETQ. The CDR3 loop is CASSLEFMGHGELFF. The CDR3 DNA is TGCGCCAGCAGCTTGGAGTTTATGGGCCACGGGGAGCTGTTTTTT.

This clonotype was counted at least ten times. V is TRBV18 and J is TRBJ2-5; 10 nucleotides agree with TRBD2. V lost 6 bases and J lost 1; bases outside the gene matches: 8. This CDR3 is 16 amino acids long. In germline, CDR1 is KGHSH, CDR2 LQKENI. The CDR3 nucleotides are TGTGCCAGCTCCCCAGGAGCGGGAGGGATCCAAGAGACCCAGTACTTC. Translation: CASSPGAGGIQETQYF.

This clonotype was seen at least ten times. The V and J genes are TRBV6-6 and TRBJ1-1; a possible D gene is TRBD1 (5 bases). Deletions cut 2 bases from V and 0 bases from J, with 7 bases between. The CDR3 is 14 residues long. Germline CDR1 is MNHNY and CDR2 is SVGAGI (reference sequence). The CDR3 loop is CASSYTGLNTEAFF. In DNA, the CDR3 is TGTGCCAGCAGTTACACAGGACTGAACACTGAAGCTTTCTTT.

This clonotype appeared many times. The rearrangement links TRBV5-1 to TRBJ2-7; D uncertain. CDR1 and CDR2 (germline): SGHRS, YFSETQ. CDR3 length: 11 amino acids. Trimming stripped 4 bases from V and 0 bases from J, with 2 bases between. The CDR3 DNA reads TGCGCCAGCAGCGACTCCTACGAGCAGTACTTC. Amino acid sequence: CASSDSYEQYF. Together with reference TRBV5-1 and TRBJ2-7, the CDR3 gives the full variable domain: KAGVTQTPRYLIKTRGQQVTLSCSPISGHRSVSWYQQTPGQGLQFLFEYFSETQRNKGNFPGRFSGRQFSNSRSEMNVSTLELGDSALYLCASSDSYEQYFGPGTRLTVT.

This clonotype was counted many times. The J gene is TRBJ2-5, the V gene TRBV5-1, with D possibly matching TRBD1 (5 bases). The CDR3 totals 13 residues. Germline V gene data show CDR1 as SGHRS and CDR2 as YFSETQ. Trimming pared 2 bases from V and 2 bases from J, leaving 7 bases between. In DNA, the CDR3 is TGCGCCAGCAGCTTTCAGGGACAAGAGACCCAGTACTTC. This codes for CASSFQGQETQYF.

By share, this clonotype counts as medium-sized. CDR3 in DNA: TGTGCCAGCAGTATCAGGGGGCGCTTAAGTGAGCAGTTCTTC. As protein: CASSIRGRLSEQFF. This rearrangement joins TRBV27 to TRBJ2-1; TRBD1 agrees at 8 bases. V lost 5 bases to trimming and J lost 9 bases; unmatched junction nucleotides: 9. The CDR3 consists of 14 residues. Germline V lookup: CDR1 MNHEY, CDR2 SMNVEV (reference sequence).

This clonotype has only a few counts. The genes are TRBV11-2 and TRBJ2-3; 7 bases align to TRBD2. This CDR3 contains 16 residues. V gave up 4 bases and J gave up 1 base; unmatched junction bases: 8. Per the germline V gene, CDR1 is SGHAT and CDR2 is FQNNGV. The CDR3: CASSYGAGTGTDTQYF. The CDR3 DNA sequence: TGTGCCAGCAGCTACGGAGCGGGAACCGGCACAGATACGCAGTATTTT.

This clonotype was picked up many times. The chain couples TRBV21-1 to TRBJ1-3; the listed D gene, TRBD1, was not tested against the DNA. TRBV21-1 is a known pseudogene. The length of the CDR3 is 14 residues. The CDR3 DNA reads as TGTGCCAGCAACCAGGGGGAGGATGGAAACACCATATATTTT. Residues: CASNQGEDGNTIYF.

This clonotype was seen many times. Here the CDR3 DNA reads TGCGCCAGCAGCTGGGTCGGAACAGGGGGCACAGATACGCAGTATTTT. Protein: CASSWVGTGGTDTQYF. V is TRBV5-1 and J is TRBJ2-3; 7 nucleotides line up with TRBD1. The CDR3 runs to 16 residues. Germline V gene data show CDR1 as SGHRS and CDR2 as YFSETQ. The V and J ends lost 3 bases and 1 base, in that order; junction bases with no gene match: 8. Looking up the rest from reference TRBV5-1 and TRBJ2-3 gives the full variable domain: KAGVTQTPRYLIKTRGQQVTLSCSPISGHRSVSWYQQTPGQGLQFLFEYFSETQRNKGNFPGRFSGRQFSNSRSEMNVSTLELGDSALYLCASSWVGTGGTDTQYFGPGTRLTVL.

This clonotype was observed at least ten times. The V gene is TRBV29-1, the J gene TRBJ2-3, with TRBD2 matching 7 bases. Germline assignment: CDR1 SQVTM and CDR2 ANQGSEA. After removal of 2 bases from V and 0 bases from J, the junction contained 11 bases not matched to a gene. The CDR3 runs 17 residues. The DNA of the CDR3 is TGCAGCGTTGAACTTACGGGCGGGAGCTCTAGCACAGATACGCAGTATTTT. Amino acids: CSVELTGGSSSTDTQYF.

The rearrangement uses TRBV10-3 and TRBJ2-3; 9 nucleotides align to TRBD2. The length of the CDR3 is 16 residues. V was pared by 4 bases and J by 5 bases, with 10 bases of the junction left unmatched. Germline V gene lookup returns CDR1 ENHRY and CDR2 SYGVKD. CDR3 DNA sequence: TGTGCCATCAGTGCCGTAGCGGGAGAACCCGAAGATACGCAGTATTTT. It is translated as CAISAVAGEPEDTQYF.

This clonotype has ten or more counts. This rearrangement joins TRBV29-1 to TRBJ2-1; TRBD2 matches at 9 bases. Germline CDR1 SQVTM, CDR2 ANQGSEA. Trimming at V came to 5 bases and at J to 0 bases, leaving 8 bases not matched to a gene. This CDR3 spans 16 amino acids. The CDR3 spells CSVKRLAESSYNEQFF. Written as DNA, the CDR3 is TGCAGCGTTAAAAGACTAGCGGAGAGCTCCTACAATGAGCAGTTCTTC.

This chain joins TRBV20-1 and TRBJ2-7; a possible D gene is TRBD1 (5 bases). The germline gives CDR1 DFQATT, CDR2 SNEGSKA (reference sequence). The CDR3 is 12 residues long. Deletions cut 5 bases from V and 1 base from J, with 9 bases between. This CDR3 is CSARQSSYEQYF. CDR3 in DNA: TGCAGTGCTCGACAGAGTTCCTACGAGCAGTACTTC.

Ten or more counts support this clonotype. The chain combines TRBV28 with TRBJ1-1, with unresolved D. This CDR3 spans 13 amino acids. Deletions cut 3 bases from V and 1 base from J, with 6 bases between. Germline assignment: CDR1 MDHEN and CDR2 SYDVKM. This CDR3 reads CASSFPQNTEAFF. The DNA of the CDR3 is TGTGCCAGCAGTTTCCCCCAGAACACTGAAGCTTTCTTT.

This clonotype was recorded at least ten times. The chain carries TRBV9 and TRBJ2-3, with D maybe TRBD2 (5 bases). Trimming shortened V by 2 bases and J by 4 bases, and 11 bases separated the two germline ends. The CDR3 covers 14 residues. CDR1 is SGDLS, CDR2 YYNGEE, per germline. The CDR3 region is CASSVLRAADTQYF. In nucleotides, the CDR3 is TGTGCCAGCAGCGTCCTTAGAGCGGCAGATACGCAGTATTTT.

This clonotype was recorded many times. J is TRBJ1-1 and V is TRBV7-2; no clear D. The CDR3 is 14 residues long. V was cut by 6 bases and J by 7 bases, with 18 bases left in between. CDR1 and CDR2 (germline): SGHTA, FQGNSA. CDR3 sequence: CASRFTSEAYEAFF. As DNA, the CDR3 is TGTGCCAGCAGATTCACCTCGGAAGCGTATGAAGCTTTCTTT.

This clonotype was observed at least ten times. The chain carries TRBV24-1 and TRBJ1-5; D call uncertain. The CDR3 consists of 12 residues. Germline CDR1 KGHDR, CDR2 SFDVKD. Trimming shortened V by 3 bases and J by 4 bases, and 3 bases separated the two germline ends. CDR3 in DNA: TGTGCCACCAGTGATGCTAATCAGCCCCAGCATTTT. It codes for CATSDANQPQHF.

This clonotype was seen at least ten times. The rearrangement links TRBV20-1 to TRBJ2-1; 10 bases align to TRBD2. This CDR3 is 14 amino acids long. Per the germline V gene, CDR1 is DFQATT and CDR2 is SNEGSKA (reference sequence). The trim removed 1 base at V and 6 bases at J, leaving 3 bases unmatched. The CDR3 DNA follows: TGCAGTGCTAGAGGGCTAGCGGGAGTCAATGAGCAGTTCTTC. This gives the protein CSARGLAGVNEQFF.

This clonotype has at least ten counts. This chain links TRBV12-3 or TRBV12-4 with TRBJ2-5; D may be TRBD1 (6 bases). This CDR3 region has 14 residues. V was pared by 6 bases and J by 5 bases, with 16 bases between. The CDR3 loop is CASRPETGLETQYF. CDR3 DNA: TGTGCCAGCAGACCCGAGACAGGCCTGGAGACCCAGTACTTC.

The chain uses TRBV19 and TRBJ1-5; D is ambiguous. This CDR3 contains 12 residues. Germline V CDR1 and CDR2: LNHDA, SQIVND (reference sequence). V was pared by 6 bases and J by 4 bases, with 7 bases between. Here the CDR3 reads CASRIQNQPQHF. As DNA, the CDR3 is TGTGCCAGTAGAATCCAGAATCAGCCCCAGCATTTT. The variable domain in full, completed from reference TRBV19 and TRBJ1-5, reads DGGITQSPKYLFRKEGQNVTLSCEQNLNHDAMYWYRQDPGQGLRLIYYSQIVNDFQKGDIAEGYSVSREKKESFPLTVTSAQKNPTAFYLCASRIQNQPQHFGDGTRLSIL.

This clonotype was seen at least ten times. The chain is built from TRBV29-1 and TRBJ2-7; D not certain. Germline values: CDR1 SQVTM, CDR2 ANQGSEA. Trimming pared 4 bases from V and 6 bases from J, leaving 10 bases between. This CDR3 region has 11 residues. The CDR3 region has the DNA TGCAGCGTTGTCGAGAGGCTCGAGCAGTACTTC. It yields the protein CSVVERLEQYF.

Many counts were recorded for this clonotype. The chain links TRBV4-1 to TRBJ2-1; 7 bases are a match to TRBD2. The V and J ends lost 1 base and 3 bases, in that order; junction bases with no gene match: 3. CDR1 is MGHRA, CDR2 YSYEKL, per germline. This CDR3 has 15 residues. CDR3 sequence: CASSQGASGYNEQFF. DNA for the CDR3: TGCGCCAGCAGCCAAGGGGCTAGCGGCTACAATGAGCAGTTCTTC.

This clonotype was counted at least ten times. The J gene is TRBJ1-2, the V gene TRBV10-3; 7 bases align to TRBD1. Germline CDR1 and CDR2: ENHRY and SYGVKD. The CDR3 is made up of 13 amino acids. The trim removed 4 bases at V and 7 bases at J, leaving 6 bases unmatched. For the CDR3, the DNA is TGTGCCATCAGTGGGGACAGTCCGGGTGGCTACACCTTC. Its protein product is CAISGDSPGGYTF.

In this sample, this clonotype turned up many times. The V gene is TRBV7-8, the J gene TRBJ1-1, with a tentative D call TRBD1 (6 bases). The CDR3 has 14 residues. V gave up 4 bases and J gave up 6 bases, with 15 bases separating them. Germline lookup yields CDR1 SGHVS and CDR2 FQNEAQ. The CDR3 nucleotides are TGTGCCAGCAGCTCGCGGCAGGGGAGCCCTGAAGCTTTCTTT. Translating gives CASSSRQGSPEAFF.

This clonotype was recorded many times. This chain links TRBV5-1 with TRBJ2-7; unclear D gene. There are 14 residues in the CDR3. Looked up from germline, CDR1 is SGHRS and CDR2 is YFSETQ. V was cut by 3 bases and J by 7 bases, with 17 bases left in between. CDR3 loop: CASSSDPDVREQYF. The DNA for the CDR3 is TGCGCCAGCAGCTCCGACCCTGATGTCCGGGAGCAGTACTTC.